The next 8 T cell receptor beta chains were all read from a single sample in a study of cytomegalovirus exposure and HLA in healthy donors. The PCR had 60 Vbeta and 13 Jbeta primers. TCRdb keeps only in-frame clones here, not all; method: immunoSEQ multiplex PCR. Seen here are roughly 110,000 clones, about 71% observed once, and the top ten hold about 0.8%. Material: PBMCs. Every receptor here comes from a boy younger than 18 in good health and CMV-seronegative.

CDR3 in amino acids: CAISRTSGGVDTQYF. CDR3 in DNA: TGTGCCATCTCCAGGACTAGCGGGGGGGTAGATACGCAGTATTTT. The V and J genes are TRBV10-3 and TRBJ2-3; 15 nucleotides align to TRBD2. The length of the CDR3 is 15 residues. The V gene's germline CDR1 is ENHRY and CDR2 SYGVKD. The ends lost 8 bases at V and 5 bases at J; junction bases unmatched: 5.

The chain carries TRBV6-1 and TRBJ2-6; 7 bases agree with TRBD1. The CDR3 is made up of 15 amino acids. CDR1 is MNHNS, CDR2 SASEGT, per germline. V trimming: 4 bases; J trimming: 4 bases; junction bases outside the gene matches: 4. Here the CDR3 DNA reads TGTGCCAGCAGTGGTGAGGGGGCGGGGGCCAACGTCCTGACTTTC. This sequence encodes CASSGEGAGANVLTF.

The chain combines TRBV30 with TRBJ2-1, with a tentative D call TRBD1 (6 bases). The germline CDR1 and CDR2 sequences are GTSNPN and SVGIG (reference sequence). The ends were cut back, 7 bases at V and 3 bases at J, with 13 bases in the middle. CDR3 size: 13 residues. The DNA for the CDR3 is TGTGCCTTTGGGGGCGGGCACTACAATGAGCAGTTCTTC. This codes for CAFGGGHYNEQFF.

The chain carries TRBV5-6 and TRBJ2-1; TRBD2 might be the D (6 bases). Germline CDR1 reads SGHDT; CDR2 reads YYEEEE. The V gene lost 4 bases and the J gene lost 7 bases, with 21 bases spanning the gap. The CDR3 has 16 residues. The CDR3 sequence: CASSPSRSGRGNEQFF. The CDR3 DNA reads as TGTGCCAGCAGCCCCAGCCGGTCCGGGAGAGGGAATGAGCAGTTCTTC.

The sample holds one count of this clone. This CDR3 is CASGLPPLAGGPVSRGETQYF. The CDR3 nucleotides are TGTGCTAGTGGTCTCCCCCCCCTAGCGGGAGGGCCTGTCTCACGTGGGGAGACCCAGTACTTC. J is TRBJ2-5 and V is TRBV12-5; 12 positions agree with TRBD2. Germline loops: CDR1 LGHNT, CDR2 FRNRAP. This CDR3 contains 21 residues. With 5 bases clipped from V and 5 bases from J, the junction kept 24 bases outside the gene matches.

The chain employs TRBV5-1 and TRBJ2-7; a weak D match, TRBD1 (7 bases). V lost 4 bases, J lost 5 bases, and 16 bases lay in between. Germline lookup yields CDR1 SGHRS and CDR2 YFSETQ. CDR3 length: 14 residues. Here the CDR3 DNA reads TGCGCCAGCAGCAAGACAGGGTCGGGAGACGAGCAGTACTTC. Amino acids: CASSKTGSGDEQYF.

V gene TRBV5-4 combines with J gene TRBJ2-5; maybe TRBD2 (6 bases). Trimming stripped 2 bases from V and 1 base from J, with 9 bases between. CDR3 length equals 14 residues. Per germline, CDR1 SGHNT and CDR2 YYREEE (reference sequence). The CDR3 loop is CASSFGRGQETQYF. The CDR3, as DNA: TGTGCCAGCAGCTTTGGGCGGGGCCAAGAGACCCAGTACTTC.

The V gene is TRBV25-1, the J gene TRBJ2-5; 7 bases agree with TRBD1. CDR1 and CDR2 (germline): MGHDK, SYGVNS. V was pared by 2 bases and J by 3 bases, with 9 bases of the junction left unmatched. This CDR3 has 16 residues. The CDR3 DNA reads TGTGCCAGCAGTGAAGCTAGCAGGGGGTGGAAAGAGACCCAGTACTTC. As protein: CASSEASRGWKETQYF.